The source of this TCR beta chain is a study of T cell repertoires in cytomegalovirus infection. Overall study: Evidence of both CMV infection and a matching HLA type came from public TCR beta signatures. General observations from the study: Ex vivo, HLA-C-restricted CMV-specific TCR beta clonotypes prevailed over the rest of the response. Using cumulative public TCR beta family frequency, the authors identified those who carried CMV together with the relevant HLA.

This clonotype was seen repeatedly, ten times or more. Its cognate antigen is unknown. TCRdb recomputed calls from the reads with MiXCR, one row per CDR3 protein. The table has hundreds of thousands of distinct CDR3 sequences, 5% to 8.5% seen once. V gave up 5 bases and J gave up 1 base, with 12 bases separating them. The CDR3 loop spans 16 amino acids. Germline V lookup: CDR1 MNHNS, CDR2 SASEGT. The chain carries TRBV6-1 and TRBJ2-6, with D perhaps TRBD1 (6 bases). This clonotype originated in a human donor in good health (CMV status not recorded). Some clones in this sample may be carry-over from other donors' samples. The sample taken for sequencing was PBMCs. CDR3 protein: CASSQDSRSGANVLTF. Here the CDR3 DNA reads TGTGCCAGCAGTCAGGACAGCAGATCTGGGGCCAACGTCCTGACTTTC.